Shown below are 5 T cell receptor beta chains from a single sample sequenced in a study of post-analysis software for immune sequencing data. Notes on the study in general: TRBV5-6, TRBV5-1 and TRBV20-1 were among several TRBV segments more frequent in patients than controls.

These TCRs are of unknown antigen specificity. TCR beta cDNA libraries had unique molecular identifiers. TCRdb independently ran MiXCR on the PCR reads; one entry per CDR3 protein. The sample includes approximately 690,000 distinct CDR3 sequences, approximately 60% of them seen just once. Input material: blood. These receptors all come from a girl aged 2 to 10 with multiple sclerosis.

The rearrangement uses TRBV20-1 and TRBJ2-7, with 15 nucleotides matching TRBD2. This CDR3 contains 17 residues. J gave up 0 bases and V 6 bases, and 9 bases lay outside the gene matches. Germline-derived CDR1 and CDR2 are DFQATT and SNEGSKA (reference sequence). CDR3 loop: CSAHRTSGRGSSYEQYF. CDR3 coding DNA: TGCAGTGCCCACCGGACTAGCGGGAGGGGGAGCTCCTACGAGCAGTACTTC.

The chain couples TRBV6-6 to TRBJ1-5, with a possible D match to TRBD1 (5 bases). CDR1 and CDR2 from the germline V gene are MNHNY and SVGAGI (reference sequence). CDR3 size: 15 residues. V lost 1 base to trimming and J lost 2 bases, with 9 bases between them. CDR3 DNA: TGTGCCAGCAGTTACTTAGGGGTGGGCAATCAGCCCCAGCATTTT. Its protein is CASSYLGVGNQPQHF.

The J gene is TRBJ1-6, the V gene TRBV7-2, with unresolved D. CDR1 is SGHTA, CDR2 FQGNSA, per germline. The CDR3 totals 13 residues. The V end was cut by 2 bases, the J end by 5 bases, with 4 bases between. As DNA, the CDR3 is TGTGCCAGCAGCTTACAAAATAATTCACCCCTCCACTTT. This sequence encodes CASSLQNNSPLHF.

This chain's CDR3 is CSATEQGSEQYF. DNA of the CDR3: TGCAGTGCCACCGAACAGGGGAGCGAGCAGTACTTC. This chain joins TRBV20-1 and TRBJ2-5, with 7 positions matching TRBD1. The DNA matches TRBJ2-7 better at its end, which makes the J call doubtful. Germline V gene sequence: CDR1 DFQATT, CDR2 SNEGSKA (reference sequence). The CDR3 totals 12 residues.

The V call is TRBV11-2, the J call TRBJ2-1; D might be TRBD2 (5 bases). The CDR3 has 17 amino acids. Trimming removed 5 bases at V and 1 base at J, with 18 bases between. Germline V gene sequence: CDR1 SGHAT, CDR2 FQNNGV. The CDR3 reads CASSTSPGFSSYNEQFF. Written as DNA, the CDR3 is TGTGCCAGCAGCACAAGTCCGGGGTTTTCGTCCTACAATGAGCAGTTCTTC.